These T cell receptor beta chains were read from a single sample in a study of T cells in localized non-small cell lung cancer. TCRdb's copy holds only in-frame clones and misses some; the assay was immunoSEQ multiplex PCR. The table includes roughly 25,000 clones, 92% detected once. Sample: peripheral blood, taken before any cancer treatment. These TCRs come from a woman aged 40-75 years with stage I lung adenocarcinoma. Each CDR3 is given with its conserved first and last residue. D genes are given only for firm matches. Size is stated for part of the rows, as once, few or many counts, or as a class when the clone is expanded.

d_call	v_call	clone_size	j_call	cdr3_nt	cdr3_aa
TRBD1	TRBV6-1	NA	TRBJ1-2	TGTGCCAGCAGTGTTCGACAGGGAGGGAACTATGGCTACACCTTC	CASSVRQGGNYGYTF
TRBD2	TRBV7-8	NA	TRBJ2-6	TGTGCCAGCAGCCCTTCATTAGCGGGAGCCCACTCTGGGGCCAACGTCCTGACTTTC	CASSPSLAGAHSGANVLTF
TRBD2	TRBV11-1	NA	TRBJ2-7	TGTGCCAGCAGCGCGACTAGCGGGCAGAACTACGAGCAGTACTTC	CASSATSGQNYEQYF
NA	TRBV5-1	NA	TRBJ2-7	TGCGCCAGCAGCTTGACCGGGACATCCTACGAGCAGTACTTC	CASSLTGTSYEQYF
TRBD1	TRBV7-9	NA	TRBJ2-3	TGTGCCAGCAGCCCTCCGAGGGGCCAGACAGGGGATACGCAGTATTTT	CASSPPRGQTGDTQYF
NA	TRBV5-1	NA	TRBJ2-7	TGCGCCAGCAGCTTGATCGACAGCTACGAGCAGTACTTC	CASSLIDSYEQYF
NA	TRBV9	once	TRBJ2-7	TGTGCCAGCAGCGTAGCCGGGACGAAGGACTACGAGCAGTACTTC	CASSVAGTKDYEQYF
NA	TRBV11-3	NA	TRBJ2-6	TGTGCCAGCAGCTTAGGTGACAGCTCTGGGGCCAACGTCCTGACTTTC	CASSLGDSSGANVLTF
NA	TRBV5-5	few	TRBJ2-2	TGTGCCAGCAGCTTTGACAGCAGGGTCGCCGGGGAGCTGTTTTTT	CASSFDSRVAGELFF
TRBD2	TRBV28	NA	TRBJ2-1	TGTGCCAGCAGTTTGAGCGGGAGCTCCTACAATGAGCAGTTCTTC	CASSLSGSSYNEQFF
NA	TRBV5-6	NA	TRBJ1-2	TGTGCCAGCAGCGTCAGGGATTCCCCCTATGGCTACACCTTC	CASSVRDSPYGYTF
NA	TRBV5-1	NA	TRBJ2-3	TGCGCCAGCAGCTTGGCAACAGGGTCAGATACGCAGTATTTT	CASSLATGSDTQYF
NA	TRBV21-1	NA	TRBJ2-7	TGTGCCAGCAGCACCCGGACAGGGATTGATTACGAGCAGTACTTC	CASSTRTGIDYEQYF
NA	TRBV29-1	NA	TRBJ2-1	TGCAGCGTTGTCCCCACTTACAATGAGCAGTTCTTC	CSVVPTYNEQFF
TRBD2	TRBV9	NA	TRBJ2-3	TGTGCCAGCAGCCATACTAGCGGGAGGCCATCGGATACGCAGTATTTT	CASSHTSGRPSDTQYF
TRBD2	TRBV18	NA	TRBJ2-3	TGTGCCAGCTCTCTGACTAGCGGTTCAGATACGCAGTATTTT	CASSLTSGSDTQYF
TRBD2	TRBV6-4	NA	TRBJ2-1	TGTGCCAGCAGCCCGGGACTAGCGGGAGTAAGGCAGTTCTTC	CASSPGLAGVRQFF
NA	TRBV19	NA	TRBJ2-7	TGTGCCAGTAGTATCGGAAGGGTCAACTACTACGAGCAGTACTTC	CASSIGRVNYYEQYF
NA	TRBV30	NA	TRBJ2-5	TGTGCCTGGAGTGTAGGATGGGGGAGACAAGAGACCCAGTACTTC	CAWSVGWGRQETQYF
NA	TRBV2	NA	TRBJ1-1	TGTGCCAGCAGCCGGGGGGGGGCGGCTTTCTTT	CASSRGGAAFF
NA	TRBV10-3	NA	TRBJ2-1	TGTGCCATCAGTGAATGGGAGTCCTACAATGAGCAGTTCTTC	CAISEWESYNEQFF
TRBD1	TRBV5-1	NA	TRBJ1-2	TGCGCCAGCAGCTTATCGGGACAGGGGGCGTCGGGCTACACCTTC	CASSLSGQGASGYTF
TRBD2	TRBV15	NA	TRBJ2-1	TGTGCCACTCTCCAGAATAGCGGGACCTACAATGAGCAGTTCTTC	CATLQNSGTYNEQFF
NA	TRBV21-1	NA	TRBJ1-3	TGTGCCAGCAGCAAAAGGGTAAGCCACCCCTACTCTGGAAACACCATATATTTT	CASSKRVSHPYSGNTIYF